A single sample is the source of the 16 T cell receptor beta chains below, sequenced in a study of cytotoxic CD8 clonotypes in ibrutinib-treated CLL. The repertoire was sequenced with immunoSEQ multiplex PCR; TCRdb's copy has only in-frame clones and lacks some. The sample carries some 300,000 clones, around four fifths recorded once. The sample here was PBMCs, taken before ibrutinib treatment. The source of these receptors is a human donor with chronic lymphocytic leukemia.

The rearrangement joins TRBV10-3 to TRBJ2-3, with 9 positions matching TRBD1. Per the germline V gene, CDR1 is ENHRY and CDR2 is SYGVKD. This CDR3 has 15 residues. V was clipped by 7 bases and J by 3 bases; unmatched bases: 8. CDR3 nucleotides: TGTGCCATCACCAAAACAGGGGGCAGGACAGATACGCAGTATTTT. Its translation is CAITKTGGRTDTQYF.

The chain joins TRBV4-3 to TRBJ2-7, with TRBD1 matching over 7 bases. V was clipped by 3 bases and J by 6 bases; unmatched bases: 11. The CDR3 sequence is 15 residues long. Germline V gives CDR1 LGHNA, CDR2 YSLEER. The DNA of the CDR3 is TGCGCCAGCAGCCAGCAGACAGGGTCCTTTTCCGAGCAGTACTTC. Translation: CASSQQTGSFSEQYF.

The V call is TRBV7-3, the J call TRBJ2-1; 8 bases agree with TRBD2. V was clipped by 1 base and J by 9 bases; unmatched bases: 5. The CDR3 has 14 amino acids. The germline gives CDR1 SGHTA, CDR2 FQGTGA. The CDR3 region is CASSLMSSGSEQFF. DNA of the CDR3: TGTGCCAGCAGCTTAATGTCTAGCGGGTCTGAGCAGTTCTTC. The full variable domain, its missing parts supplied by reference TRBV7-3 and TRBJ2-1, is GAGVSQTPSNKVTEKGKYVELRCDPISGHTALYWYRQSLGQGPEFLIYFQGTGAADDSGLPNDRFFAVRPEGSVSTLKIQRTERGDSAVYLCASSLMSSGSEQFFGPGTRLTVL.

This clone was picked up one time. The rearrangement joins TRBV30 to TRBJ2-1; TRBD2 matches at 7 bases. There are 15 residues in the CDR3. Trimming removed 0 bases from V and 3 bases from J; junction bases left unmatched: 5. Germline V lookup: CDR1 GTSNPN, CDR2 SVGIG (reference sequence). CDR3 DNA: TGTGCCTGGAGTGTAGGGCGGGGGATCTACAATGAGCAGTTCTTC. Translating it yields CAWSVGRGIYNEQFF.

The genes are TRBV30 and TRBJ1-5, with D possibly being TRBD1 (5 bases). Germline CDR1 GTSNPN, CDR2 SVGIG (reference sequence). CDR3 length: 13 residues. V was trimmed by 7 bases and J by 2 bases, leaving 12 bases between them. CDR3 DNA sequence: TGTGCCTCCGCGGGGGGGGGCAATCAGCCCCAGCATTTT. Its protein is CASAGGGNQPQHF.

The rearrangement uses TRBV15 and TRBJ2-7; D uncertain. CDR1 is LNHNV, CDR2 YYDKDF, per germline (reference sequence). CDR3 length equals 17 residues. V was trimmed by 0 bases and J by 3 bases, leaving 18 bases between them. In nucleotides, the CDR3 is TGTGCCACCAGCAGAGATTTAATCCCTGCGGAGTACTACGAGCAGTACTTC. Its protein product is CATSRDLIPAEYYEQYF. Full variable domain (outside the CDR3, taken from reference TRBV15 and TRBJ2-7): DAMVIQNPRYQVTQFGKPVTLSCSQTLNHNVMYWYQQKSSQAPKLLFHYYDKDFNNEADTPDNFQSRRPNTSFCFLDIRSPGLGDTAMYLCATSRDLIPAEYYEQYFGPGTRLTVT.

This clone was detected only once. The rearrangement uses TRBV14 and TRBJ2-7; tentative D call: TRBD2 (5 bases). Trimming took 1 base from V and 3 from J, leaving 19 bases between them. Germline V lookup: CDR1 SGHDN, CDR2 FVKESK. The CDR3 totals 17 residues. Here the CDR3 DNA reads TGTGCCAGCAGCCAAGCCTACCTCGGGGAACTCAGCTACGAGCAGTACTTC. The encoded protein is CASSQAYLGELSYEQYF. The full variable domain, completed using reference TRBV14 and TRBJ2-7, is EAGVTQFPSHSVIEKGQTVTLRCDPISGHDNLYWYRRVMGKEIKFLLHFVKESKQDESGMPNNRFLAERTGGTYSTLKVQPAELEDSGVYFCASSQAYLGELSYEQYFGPGTRLTVT.

The chain links TRBV10-3 to TRBJ2-7; 11 bases agree with TRBD2. J gave up 0 bases and V 5 bases, and 0 bases lay outside the gene matches. Looked up from germline, CDR1 is ENHRY and CDR2 is SYGVKD. The CDR3 runs to 14 residues. CDR3 sequence reads: CAISTSGSSYEQYF. CDR3 sequence (DNA): TGTGCCATCAGTACTAGCGGGAGCTCCTACGAGCAGTACTTC.

This clone was detected once. The rearrangement links TRBV10-2 to TRBJ2-5; maybe TRBD2 (5 bases). The CDR3 spans 13 residues. Germline CDR1 reads WSHSY; CDR2 reads SAAADI. Trimming took off 11 bases at V and 4 bases at J, with 17 bases between the two ends. The CDR3 bases are TGCGCCTCCAGAGAGACGGGGTTAGAGACCCAGTACTTC. This translates into CASRETGLETQYF.

The chain links TRBV27 to TRBJ2-7, with 7 bases matching TRBD1. This CDR3 has 14 residues. Germline V gives CDR1 MNHEY, CDR2 SMNVEV (reference sequence). V trimming: 4 bases; J trimming: 4 bases; junction bases outside the gene matches: 7. The CDR3 region is CASSYSTGPYEQYF. CDR3 nucleotide sequence: TGTGCCAGCAGTTACTCGACAGGGCCATACGAGCAGTACTTC.

This clone was found once. The chain couples TRBV6-6 to TRBJ2-1, with D possibly TRBD2 on 5 matching bases. This CDR3 is built from 14 residues. Trimming pared 0 bases from V and 7 bases from J, leaving 10 bases between. Germline CDR1 and CDR2: MNHNY and SVGAGI (reference sequence). The chain's CDR3 is CASSYSQRRNEQFF. In DNA form, the CDR3 reads TGTGCCAGCAGTTACTCGCAGCGGCGGAATGAGCAGTTCTTC.

The table lists this clone with a count of one. The chain has TRBV7-9 and TRBJ1-1, with D perhaps TRBD1 (5 bases). Looked up from germline, CDR1 is SEHNR and CDR2 is FQNEAQ (reference sequence). CDR3 length equals 15 residues. V lost 2 bases and J lost 5, with 15 bases in between. CDR3: CASSLYGQGRTEAFF. The CDR3 nucleotides read TGTGCCAGCAGCTTATACGGGCAGGGTCGGACTGAAGCTTTCTTT.

The V and J genes are TRBV28 and TRBJ1-2; D is perhaps TRBD1 (5 bases). Germline V gives CDR1 MDHEN, CDR2 SYDVKM. There are 14 residues in the CDR3. Deletions cut 7 bases from V and 6 bases from J, with 18 bases between. CDR3 coding DNA: TGTGCCAGCACCATACCCGGGGGTGCGAATGGCTACACCTTC. Translated, it gives CASTIPGGANGYTF.

The chain couples TRBV5-6 to TRBJ2-1; no clear D. Germline V gene sequence: CDR1 SGHDT, CDR2 YYEEEE. Trimming took off 4 bases at V and 8 bases at J, with 19 bases between the two ends. The CDR3 length is 15 residues. The CDR3: CASSAASGSHHEQFF. In nucleotides, the CDR3 is TGTGCCAGCAGCGCCGCTTCGGGCTCTCACCATGAGCAGTTCTTC.

This chain links TRBV29-1 with TRBJ1-4; unclear D gene. The CDR3 consists of 13 residues. V gave up 4 bases and J gave up 7 bases, with 13 bases separating them. Germline V CDR1 and CDR2: SQVTM, ANQGSEA. The CDR3 here is CSVGTASREKLFF. The CDR3 bases are TGCAGCGTTGGGACGGCGTCTCGTGAAAAACTGTTTTTT.

The chain uses TRBV29-1 and TRBJ2-7; D may correspond to TRBD1 or TRBD2 (5 bases each). V lost 6 bases and J lost 0, with 21 bases in between. The CDR3 totals 16 residues. The germline V gene encodes CDR1 SQVTM and CDR2 ANQGSEA. CDR3 bases: TGCAGCGTCGTGGGACGAGCGGCTAAAGACTCCTACGAGCAGTACTTC. This translates into CSVVGRAAKDSYEQYF.